The 2 T cell receptor beta chains below all came from one sample that was sequenced in a study of CD8 T cells in ankylosing spondylitis. Each CDR3 protein gets one entry after TCRdb re-called the 5' RACE reads with MiXCR. The data show around 280,000 distinct CDR3 sequences, with 20% seen just once and around 7.8% held by the top ten. The specimen sequenced was blood, either unsorted or a sorted T cell fraction (not recorded which). The source is a male donor with ankylosing spondylitis or in good health (not recorded which).

In its sample, this clonotype was seen many times. This chain uses TRBV4-1 with TRBJ2-1; 10 positions match TRBD2. Unmatched junction bases numbered 8, after V lost 1 base and J lost 2 bases. This CDR3 contains 18 residues. Germline V gene sequence: CDR1 MGHRA, CDR2 YSYEKL. CDR3 protein: CASSQGGLAGAPYNEQFF. The CDR3 DNA reads as TGCGCCAGCAGCCAAGGCGGGCTAGCGGGAGCCCCCTACAATGAGCAGTTCTTC.

The CDR3 DNA is TGCGCCAGCAGCTTGGGGACAGCTAGCACCGGGGAGCTGTTTTTT. Translated, it gives CASSLGTASTGELFF. J is TRBJ2-2 and V is TRBV5-1; TRBD1 might be the D (6 bases). Germline V lookup: CDR1 SGHRS, CDR2 YFSETQ. The CDR3 has 15 residues. V dropped 0 bases and J dropped 4 bases, with 10 bases sitting between them.